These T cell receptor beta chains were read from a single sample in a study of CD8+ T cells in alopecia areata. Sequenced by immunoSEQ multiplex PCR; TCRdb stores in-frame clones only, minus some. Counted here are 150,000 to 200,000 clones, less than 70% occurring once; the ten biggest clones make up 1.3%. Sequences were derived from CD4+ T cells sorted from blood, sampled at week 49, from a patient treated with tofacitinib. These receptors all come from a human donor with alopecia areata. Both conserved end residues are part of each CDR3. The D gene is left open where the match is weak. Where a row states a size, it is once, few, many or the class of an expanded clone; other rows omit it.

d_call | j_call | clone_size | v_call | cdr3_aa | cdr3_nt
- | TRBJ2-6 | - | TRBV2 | CASRSDGANVLTF | TGTGCCAGCAGATCCGACGGGGCCAACGTCCTGACTTTC
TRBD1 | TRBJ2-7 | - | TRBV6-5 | CASGTGHEQYF | TGTGCCAGCGGGACAGGCCACGAGCAGTACTTC
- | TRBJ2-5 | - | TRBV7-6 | CASSLPSGSLGTQYF | TGTGCCAGCAGCTTACCGTCTGGGAGTCTCGGGACCCAGTACTTC
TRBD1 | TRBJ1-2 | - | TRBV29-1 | CSVEDPGQQGIGYTF | TGCAGCGTTGAAGATCCAGGCCAACAGGGGATTGGCTACACCTTC
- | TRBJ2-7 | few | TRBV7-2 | CASSRPGFSYEQYF | TGTGCCAGCAGCCGCCCAGGATTCTCCTACGAGCAGTACTTC
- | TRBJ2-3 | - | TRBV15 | CATSREASRVGTQYF | TGTGCCACCAGCAGAGAGGCCTCGCGGGTTGGTACGCAGTATTTT
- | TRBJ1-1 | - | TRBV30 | CAWTPRKVGTEAFF | TGTGCCTGGACGCCCCGGAAGGTGGGCACTGAAGCTTTCTTT
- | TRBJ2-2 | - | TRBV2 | CASSEDSFPANTGELFF | TGTGCCAGCAGTGAAGACAGCTTTCCAGCGAACACCGGGGAGCTGTTTTTT
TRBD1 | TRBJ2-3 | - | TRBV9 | CASSVGQGINTQYF | TGTGCCAGCAGCGTAGGACAGGGGATAAATACGCAGTATTTT
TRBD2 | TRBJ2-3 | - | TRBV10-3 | CAISPSLAGRTDTQYF | TGTGCCATCAGCCCCTCCCTAGCGGGACGCACAGATACGCAGTATTTT
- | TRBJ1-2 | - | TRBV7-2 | CATDGGTF | TGTGCTACCGATGGTGGAACCTTC
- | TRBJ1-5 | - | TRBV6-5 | CASSFHRAKSNQPQHF | TGTGCCAGCAGTTTCCACAGGGCAAAGAGCAATCAGCCCCAGCATTTT
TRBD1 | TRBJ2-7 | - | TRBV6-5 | CASSYDRGLGYEQYF | TGTGCCAGCAGTTACGACAGGGGGCTAGGGTACGAGCAGTACTTC
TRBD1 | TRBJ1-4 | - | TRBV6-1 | CASSVLQGRKLFF | TGTGCCAGCAGTGTACTACAGGGGAGAAAACTGTTTTTT